The 9 T cell receptor beta chains reported below all come from one sample, sequenced in a study of blood T cells in healthy people across ages. Together with a sample-barcoded 5' primer, a J-beta primer mix was included in a second PCR lasting about 6 to 11 cycles. TCRdb passed the 5' RACE reads through MiXCR, listing each CDR3 protein once. The sample records about 1.5 million distinct CDR3 sequences, around 40% being singletons. Sequenced input: blood. These receptors came from a woman between 18 and 30 years old in good health.

This sequence joins TRBV5-1 and TRBJ2-2; D gene unclear. Germline values: CDR1 SGHRS, CDR2 YFSETQ. The CDR3 length is 15 residues. Trimming left V 2 bases short and J 2 bases short, with 10 bases between. The CDR3: CASSFGQLNTGELFF. The CDR3 nucleotides are TGCGCCAGCAGCTTCGGGCAGCTAAACACCGGGGAGCTGTTTTTT. Full variable domain (missing parts from reference TRBV5-1 and TRBJ2-2): KAGVTQTPRYLIKTRGQQVTLSCSPISGHRSVSWYQQTPGQGLQFLFEYFSETQRNKGNFPGRFSGRQFSNSRSEMNVSTLELGDSALYLCASSFGQLNTGELFFGEGSRLTVL.

This clonotype has only a few counts. The chain has TRBV7-9 and TRBJ2-6, with 9 positions matching TRBD1. The CDR3 contains 17 residues. V gave up 6 bases and J gave up 0 bases; unmatched junction bases: 6. In germline, CDR1 is SEHNR, CDR2 FQNEAQ (reference sequence). CDR3 region: CASSYGQGSSGANVLTF. DNA of the CDR3: TGTGCCAGCAGTTACGGACAGGGGAGCTCTGGGGCCAACGTCCTGACTTTC.

This clonotype was seen a single time. This chain links TRBV5-1 with TRBJ2-5; 8 bases match TRBD1. Germline V lookup: CDR1 SGHRS, CDR2 YFSETQ. The CDR3 has 15 amino acids. The junction had 16 bases not matched to a gene; V was cut back by 4 bases and J by 11 bases. CDR3 amino acids: CASSMTGASYNEQYF. CDR3 in DNA: TGCGCCAGCAGCATGACAGGGGCGTCCTACAATGAGCAGTACTTC.

V is TRBV7-9 and J is TRBJ2-1, with D hard to call. Germline V CDR1 and CDR2: SEHNR, FQNEAQ (reference sequence). V lost 6 bases and J lost 10, with 7 bases in between. The CDR3 runs to 10 residues. DNA for the CDR3: TGTGCCAGCAGTGCCCCAGAGCAGTTCTTC. This codes for CASSAPEQFF.

This clonotype has more than one count but fewer than ten. As DNA, the CDR3 is TGTGCCATCAGTGAGGGGCTCCACGGGGAGCTGTTTTTT. Protein product: CAISEGLHGELFF. This chain connects TRBV10-3 to TRBJ2-2; D remains ambiguous. V shed 2 bases and J shed 7 bases, with 8 bases lying between them. The CDR3 totals 13 residues. Germline V gives CDR1 ENHRY, CDR2 SYGVKD.

This clonotype was detected a few times. The chain uses TRBV4-3 and TRBJ2-2; no clear D. Trimming cost V 0 bases and J 8 bases, with 10 bases left between them. The CDR3 sequence is 14 residues long. The germline V gene has CDR1 LGHNA and CDR2 YSLEER. The chain's CDR3 is CASSQDAAAGELFF. DNA of the CDR3: TGCGCCAGCAGCCAAGATGCTGCTGCAGGGGAGCTGTTTTTT.

The V call is TRBV2, the J call TRBJ2-2; D might be TRBD2 (6 bases). The CDR3 loop spans 14 amino acids. Looked up from germline, CDR1 is SNHLY and CDR2 is FYNNEI. V was clipped by 6 bases and J by 2 bases, with 10 bases between them. Here the CDR3 reads CASRRDSNTGELFF. The CDR3 nucleotides are TGTGCCAGCAGGCGGGACTCCAACACCGGGGAGCTGTTTTTT.

V gene TRBV29-1 combines with J gene TRBJ1-1; no definite D call. Trimming took off 7 bases at V and 3 bases at J, with 15 bases between the two ends. Germline lookup yields CDR1 SQVTM and CDR2 ANQGSEA. There are 13 residues in the CDR3. This CDR3 is CSETGAWDTEAFF. CDR3 DNA: TGCAGCGAAACGGGCGCCTGGGACACTGAAGCTTTCTTT.

There are a few counts of this clonotype. This chain links TRBV3-1 with TRBJ1-2; no clear D. The CDR3 has 14 amino acids. The V gene lost 6 bases and the J gene lost 2 bases, with 13 bases spanning the gap. The V gene's germline CDR1 is LGHDT and CDR2 YNNKEL (reference sequence). CDR3 coding DNA: TGTGCCAGCAGTCGCGGACGGGCGAACTATGGCTACACCTTC. Protein sequence: CASSRGRANYGYTF.